These T cell receptor beta chains were read from a single sample in a study of blood T cell repertoires in COVID-19. This table comes from immunoSEQ multiplex PCR, and its TCRdb copy is limited to in-frame clones, with some not included. This table has about 73,000 clones, around four fifths appearing once. The sequenced sample consisted of peripheral blood. Receptors were obtained from a man between 50 and 59 years old with active COVID-19. Both conserved end residues are trimmed from each CDR3. Clone size appears in some rows only: once, few, many, or a class for an expanded clone.

v_call	cdr3_length	j_call	clone_size	cdr3_aa
TRBV7-2	12	TRBJ2-7	.	ASSAYRGSYEQY
TRBV7-2	15	TRBJ1-6	.	ASSLEGWGRGNSPLH
TRBV5-1	13	TRBJ2-7	.	ASSLVREPSYEQY
TRBV28	10	TRBJ2-7	.	ASGRASYEQY
TRBV24-1	13	TRBJ1-5	.	ATSLGGNRNQPQH
TRBV5-6	11	TRBJ2-5	.	ASSIPYQETQY
TRBV7-9	12	TRBJ1-1	.	ASSWGDRGRRAF
TRBV4-2	16	TRBJ2-2	.	ASSPRDSGIGNTGELF
TRBV29-1	13	TRBJ2-1	.	SVRTSGFSYNEQF
TRBV6-2/TRBV6-3	12	TRBJ1-2	.	ASSFSGPYYGYT
TRBV18	15	TRBJ2-3	.	ASSPISLSSGADTQY
TRBV14	12	TRBJ1-4	.	ASSLGGRGEKLF
TRBV3-1/TRBV3-2	12	TRBJ1-5	.	ASSQGGSDQPQH
TRBV5-4	13	TRBJ2-2	few	ASRDRDRRSGELF
TRBV7-9	11	TRBJ2-2	.	ASSTSGSGELF
TRBV6-5	12	TRBJ2-7	.	ASRARGSPQEQY
TRBV10-3	9	TRBJ2-7	.	AISPGDEQY
TRBV5-1	11	TRBJ2-2	.	ASSPTVAGELF
TRBV24-1	12	TRBJ2-2	.	ATSDRTGPGELF
TRBV7-9	13	TRBJ2-1	.	ASSPYTPSYNEQF
TRBV4-1	13	TRBJ1-5	few	ASSQAPGMNQPQH
TRBV7-9	9	TRBJ1-3	.	ASSLDRVLS
TRBV29-1	12	TRBJ2-2	once	SVEGQTNTGELF
TRBV12-3/TRBV12-4	11	TRBJ1-2	.	ASTWAPQYGYT
TRBV4-1	14	TRBJ2-7	once	ASSQTRAGGLYEQY
TRBV19	19	TRBJ2-4	.	ASSRAGHGLAEALAKNIQY
TRBV4-1	15	TRBJ2-2	.	ASSQDLGLAGGGELF
TRBV5-1	14	TRBJ2-2	.	ASSWGTDRGAGELF
TRBV2	11	TRBJ2-1	.	ASSLGGSNEQF
TRBV29-1	9	TRBJ1-2	.	SVDRIYGYT
TRBV4-1	15	TRBJ2-5	.	ASSQGTSGGIGETQY
TRBV30	12	TRBJ1-5	.	AWSSAGGNQPQH